This T cell receptor (beta chain) stems from a study of a mutant IDH1 vaccine in newly diagnosed glioma. For the study at large: Patients were given eight vaccinations, scheduled in weeks 1, 3, 5, 7, 11, 15, 19 and 23. The start of vaccination came 4-6 weeks after radiotherapy alone, or with temozolomide cycles. The sex distribution of treated patients was around 60% male and around 40% female, with a mean age of around 43 years.

The time point denotes: week 11, during vaccination. Vaccination comprised doses that each held 300 ug of mutant IDH1 20-mer peptide, plus topical imiquimod. Repertoires were generated with immunoSEQ multiplex PCR, while TCRdb's copy carries only in-frame clones and drops some. The sample carries tens of thousands of clones, around 70% recorded once. Comments on this clone: Antigen unknown.

The CDR3 is 18 amino acids. J lost 5 bases, V lost 0 bases, and 14 bases had no gene match. CDR1 is LGHNA and CDR2 is YSLEER in the germline V gene. The rearrangement uses TRBV4-3 and TRBJ1-2; 8 nucleotides match TRBD1. Sample: peripheral blood mononuclear cells (PBMCs), taken from a glioma patient whose treatment included an IDH1 peptide vaccine. This clonotype originated in a man aged 18 to 29 with glioma. Some clones in this sample may be carry-over from other donors' samples. The CDR3 region is CASSQEIFGTGGPYGYTF. The DNA for the CDR3 is TGCGCCAGCAGCCAAGAAATCTTCGGGACAGGAGGACCTTATGGCTACACCTTC.